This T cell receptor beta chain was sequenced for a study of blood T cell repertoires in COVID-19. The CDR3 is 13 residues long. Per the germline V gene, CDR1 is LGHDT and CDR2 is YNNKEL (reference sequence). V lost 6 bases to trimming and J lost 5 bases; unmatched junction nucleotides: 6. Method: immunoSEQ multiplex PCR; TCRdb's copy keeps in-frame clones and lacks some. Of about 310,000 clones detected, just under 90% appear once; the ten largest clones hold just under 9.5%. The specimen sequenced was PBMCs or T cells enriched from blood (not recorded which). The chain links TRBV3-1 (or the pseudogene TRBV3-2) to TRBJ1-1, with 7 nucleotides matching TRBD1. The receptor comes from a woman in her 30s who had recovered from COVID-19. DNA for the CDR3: TGTGCCAGCAGTGAGAGGGGGCAGACTGAAGCTTTCTTT. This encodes CASSERGQTEAFF.